Listed here are 13 T cell receptor beta chains from one sample, sequenced in a study of T-cell memory formation after mild COVID-19. MiXCR was run by TCRdb on the 5' RACE reads, yielding one entry per CDR3 protein. The sample records about 500,000 distinct CDR3 sequences, roughly 20% being singletons. Sequencing was carried out using PBMCs or a T cell subset sorted from them (not recorded which). Receptors originate from an adult woman who had mild COVID-19 (a few samples of this study predate the infection). Cell type and time point are not known.

This clonotype was observed a handful of times. V is TRBV6-5 and J is TRBJ1-2; no clear D. The length of the CDR3 is 13 residues. In germline, CDR1 is MNHEY, CDR2 SVGAGI. Between the trimmed V and J ends, which lost 8 bases and 7 bases, there was a span of 17 bases. CDR3 coding DNA: TGTGCCAGCTCTAGGGCAGCCAACGGTGGCTACACCTTC. This encodes CASSRAANGGYTF.

V and J are TRBV19 and TRBJ1-2, with 8 bases identical to TRBD1. The CDR3 spans 13 residues. CDR1 is LNHDA, CDR2 SQIVND, per germline (reference sequence). After removal of 3 bases from V and 10 bases from J, the junction contained 7 bases not matched to a gene. The CDR3 DNA reads as TGTGCCAGTAGTATGAGGACAGGGCTCTACTACACCTTC. Translating gives CASSMRTGLYYTF. The entire variable domain, with the rest obtained from reference TRBV19 and TRBJ1-2, is as follows: DGGITQSPKYLFRKEGQNVTLSCEQNLNHDAMYWYRQDPGQGLRLIYYSQIVNDFQKGDIAEGYSVSREKKESFPLTVTSAQKNPTAFYLCASSMRTGLYYTFGSGTRLTVV.

Only a few counts were recorded for this clonotype. V is TRBV12-3 or TRBV12-4 and J is TRBJ1-3; no firm D call. The CDR3 has 16 residues. Trimming left V 5 bases short and J 2 bases short, with 16 bases between. CDR3: CASSTRTGSAGNTIYF. The CDR3, as DNA: TGTGCCAGCAGTACCCGGACCGGTTCGGCTGGAAACACCATATATTTT.

In its sample, this clonotype was seen a few times. The chain joins TRBV7-9 to TRBJ1-1; D remains unclear. The CDR3 is 13 amino acids. Trimming removed 1 base at V and 7 bases at J, with 10 bases between. CDR1 and CDR2 (germline): SEHNR, FQNEAQ (reference sequence). This CDR3 is CASSLESGHEAFF. As DNA, the CDR3 is TGTGCCAGCAGCTTAGAGTCCGGTCATGAAGCTTTCTTT.

The chain recombines TRBV12-3 or TRBV12-4 with TRBJ1-5; no clear D gene. The CDR3 consists of 11 residues. V lost 9 bases and J 6 bases, leaving 9 bases between the germline ends. The DNA for the CDR3 is TGTGCCAGTGGATCGACTCAGCCCCAGCATTTT. It codes for CASGSTQPQHF.

This clonotype was seen more than once but under ten times. The J gene is TRBJ2-7, the V gene TRBV7-6; 12 bases fit TRBD1. Germline V lookup: CDR1 SGHVS, CDR2 FNYEAQ. V was clipped by 3 bases and J by 3 bases; unmatched bases: 6. CDR3 length: 16 residues. CDR3 in DNA: TGTGCCAGCAGCTTTCACCGGGACAGGGGGCTCTACGAGCAGTACTTC. This encodes CASSFHRDRGLYEQYF.

The J gene is TRBJ2-1, the V gene TRBV24-1; D remains unclear. Germline V gene sequence: CDR1 KGHDR, CDR2 SFDVKD. V gave up 9 bases and J gave up 2 bases, with 13 bases separating them. The CDR3 extends over 14 amino acids. In DNA form, the CDR3 reads TGTGCCACCTCAGGACCTGGGACCTACAATGAGCAGTTCTTC. Its protein is CATSGPGTYNEQFF.

The chain employs TRBV12-3 or TRBV12-4 and TRBJ1-4, with D unclear. With 3 bases removed from V and 0 bases from J, the gap between germline ends came to 14 bases. This CDR3 has 17 residues. Written as DNA, the CDR3 is TGTGCCAGCAGTTTCCCCGGGCCTGCCGCAACTAATGAAAAACTGTTTTTT. Its protein is CASSFPGPAATNEKLFF.

This sequence joins TRBV7-9 and TRBJ2-1, with TRBD2 matching 10 bases. CDR1 is SEHNR and CDR2 is FQNEAQ in the germline V gene (reference sequence). After removal of 4 bases from V and 7 bases from J, the junction contained 13 bases not matched to a gene. There are 17 residues in the CDR3. CDR3 loop: CASSSYGGLAGENEQFF. Written as DNA, the CDR3 is TGTGCCAGCAGCTCCTATGGGGGGCTAGCGGGAGAAAATGAGCAGTTCTTC.

This clonotype was counted between two and nine times. The chain carries TRBV12-3 or TRBV12-4 and TRBJ1-2; D call uncertain. Trimming removed 6 bases from V and 6 bases from J, with 20 bases in between. The CDR3 has 15 amino acids. The CDR3 DNA sequence: TGTGCCAGCAGCGGTACGGGGAGGAGGCTGGATGGCTACACCTTC. Protein: CASSGTGRRLDGYTF.

V gene TRBV6-5 combines with J gene TRBJ1-2; unclear D gene. Germline V gives CDR1 MNHEY, CDR2 SVGAGI. The CDR3 has 14 amino acids. V lost 2 bases, J lost 8 bases, and 15 bases lay in between. CDR3 in DNA: TGTGCCAGCAGTTACAGCCCCCAACCGGGGGGCTACACCTTC. Protein product: CASSYSPQPGGYTF.

J is TRBJ2-1 and V is TRBV20-1; no reliable D call. The CDR3 loop spans 16 amino acids. V lost 2 bases and J 0 bases, leaving 14 bases between the germline ends. CDR1 is DFQATT and CDR2 is SNEGSKA in the germline V gene (reference sequence). CDR3 nucleotides: TGCAGTGCTAGAAGTCGTGACATAAACTCCTACAATGAGCAGTTCTTC. Its translation is CSARSRDINSYNEQFF.

This clonotype was found a few times. V usage is TRBV28 and J usage is TRBJ2-2, with 8 positions matching TRBD1. J was trimmed by 3 bases and V by 11 bases; bases with no gene match: 2. The CDR3 covers 12 residues. Germline V gene sequence: CDR1 MDHEN, CDR2 SYDVKM. The CDR3 DNA reads as TGTGCCGGACAGGGTGACACCGGGGAGCTGTTTTTT. Its translation is CAGQGDTGELFF.